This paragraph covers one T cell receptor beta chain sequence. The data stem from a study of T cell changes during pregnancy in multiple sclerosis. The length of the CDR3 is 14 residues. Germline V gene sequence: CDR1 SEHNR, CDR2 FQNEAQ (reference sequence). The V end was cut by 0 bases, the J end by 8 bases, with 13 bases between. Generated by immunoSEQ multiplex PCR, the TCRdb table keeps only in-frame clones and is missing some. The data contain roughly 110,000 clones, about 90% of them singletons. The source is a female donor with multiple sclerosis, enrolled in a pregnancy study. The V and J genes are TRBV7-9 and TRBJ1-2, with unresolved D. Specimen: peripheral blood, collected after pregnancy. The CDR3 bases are TGTGCCAGCAGCTTAGCGCTGAGCGAAAGGGGCTACACCTTC. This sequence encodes CASSLALSERGYTF.